A selection of T cell receptor beta chains follows, all from one sample in a study of shared clonotypes between healthy human individuals. Assay used: immunoSEQ multiplex PCR; TCRdb lists only in-frame clones, some missing. The sample shows approximately 2,200,000 clones, about 93% of them seen only once. The specimen sequenced was naive CD8+ T cells from PBMCs. These receptors came from a man aged 18-30 years in good health. Some clones in this sample may be carry-over from other donors' samples. CDR3s include the opening cysteine and the closing phenylalanine or tryptophan. Fields, in order: J gene, V gene, CDR3 length, D gene, clone size, CDR3 DNA, CDR3 protein. The D gene is left open where the match is weak. Size is stated for part of the rows, as once, few or many counts, or as a class when the clone is expanded.

>TRBJ2-7|TRBV27|15|NA|NA
TGTGCCAGCAGTTTATCGCCCAGCTTTGGATACGAGCAGTACTTC
CASSLSPSFGYEQYF
>TRBJ1-1|TRBV9|15|NA|NA
TGTGCCAGCAGCGTCGCAGGGCGGATGAACACTGAAGCTTTCTTT
CASSVAGRMNTEAFF
>TRBJ1-2|TRBV5-1|13|NA|NA
TGCGCCAGCAGCTTCAGCGCTAACTATGGCTACACCTTC
CASSFSANYGYTF
>TRBJ2-7|TRBV11-2|14|NA|NA
TGTGCCAGCAGCTTTGGCGGCGCCGAGGGCGAGCAGTACTTC
CASSFGGAEGEQYF
>TRBJ2-5|TRBV11-2|14|NA|NA
TGTGCCAGCAGTATTACCGGGGGTGGAGAGACCCAGTACTTC
CASSITGGGETQYF
>TRBJ2-3|TRBV7-9|19|TRBD2|NA
TGTGCCAGCAGCTCTAGACTCGGCCTAGCGGGAGGTTTCACGGATACGCAGTATTTT
CASSSRLGLAGGFTDTQYF
>TRBJ1-5|TRBV6-1|15|TRBD1|NA
TGTGCCAGCGAGGGAATGGGACAGGGGAATCAGCCCCAGCATTTT
CASEGMGQGNQPQHF
>TRBJ1-1|TRBV13|12|NA|once
TGTGCCAGCAGCTCTCAGAACACTGAAGCTTTCTTT
CASSSQNTEAFF
>TRBJ2-7|TRBV2|13|NA|NA
TGTGCCAGCAGCGGACCCGACTCCTACGAGCAGTACTTC
CASSGPDSYEQYF
>TRBJ1-3|TRBV9|17|NA|once
TGTGCCAGCAGCGTAGAACCGGGGCCAAGCTCTGGAAACACCATATATTTT
CASSVEPGPSSGNTIYF
>TRBJ1-1|TRBV27|15|NA|NA
TGTGCCAGCAGTGACCCGGGTGGCGCGAACACTGAAGCTTTCTTT
CASSDPGGANTEAFF
>TRBJ2-3|TRBV4-1|16|TRBD2|NA
TGCGCCAGCAGAACAAGCGGGACTCTTAGCACAGATACGCAGTATTTT
CASRTSGTLSTDTQYF
>TRBJ2-7|TRBV10-3|14|TRBD2|NA
TGTGCCATCAGAGGACTAGCGGATCACTACGAGCAGTACTTC
CAIRGLADHYEQYF
>TRBJ2-3|TRBV27|16|NA|NA
TGTGCCAGCAGACAAAGCGCGGGGGCCATTACAGATACGCAGTATTTT
CASRQSAGAITDTQYF